This T cell receptor (beta chain) stems from a study of CD8 T cells in ankylosing spondylitis. This clonotype was counted between two and nine times. CDR3 length equals 13 residues. The ends were cut back, 6 bases at V and 8 bases at J, with 17 bases in the middle. The V gene's germline CDR1 is DFQATT and CDR2 SNEGSKA (reference sequence). 5'-RACE, quantitative and with molecular barcodes, yielded the TCR beta libraries. One entry per CDR3 protein results from TCRdb running MiXCR on the 5' RACE reads. Here the sample spans some 120,000 distinct CDR3 sequences, roughly 15% being singletons. Material: blood, either unsorted or a sorted T cell fraction (not recorded which). This sequence originates from a female donor with ankylosing spondylitis or in good health (not recorded which). The V and J genes are TRBV20-1 and TRBJ2-1; either TRBD1 or TRBD2 may supply D (6 bases each). The DNA of the CDR3 is TGCAGTGCAGCGTGGTCGGGGGCGGATGAGCAGTTCTTC. It encodes CSAAWSGADEQFF.